This T cell receptor beta chain is from a study of PD-1 blockade in classical Hodgkin lymphoma. Losses at the gene ends were 10 bases for V and 8 bases for J; bases not matched to a gene: 9. This CDR3 is 14 amino acids long. Germline loops: CDR1 MNHEY, CDR2 SMNVEV (reference sequence). Each of the patients experienced relapse following autologous stem cell transplantation, and their brentuximab vedotin exposure differed. TCRdb's copy holds only in-frame clones and misses some; the assay was immunoSEQ multiplex PCR. Counted here are fewer than 25,000 clones, around 80% occurring once; the ten biggest clones make up roughly two fifths.

This receptor was obtained from a human donor with classical Hodgkin lymphoma. Sequences were derived from peripheral blood mononuclear cells (PBMCs), sampled before the second cycle of nivolumab. The V call is TRBV27, the J call TRBJ1-4; 11 nucleotides align to TRBD1. CDR3 residues: CATSPGTGGEKLFF. The CDR3 bases are TGTGCCACTTCACCCGGGACAGGGGGGGAAAAACTGTTTTTT.